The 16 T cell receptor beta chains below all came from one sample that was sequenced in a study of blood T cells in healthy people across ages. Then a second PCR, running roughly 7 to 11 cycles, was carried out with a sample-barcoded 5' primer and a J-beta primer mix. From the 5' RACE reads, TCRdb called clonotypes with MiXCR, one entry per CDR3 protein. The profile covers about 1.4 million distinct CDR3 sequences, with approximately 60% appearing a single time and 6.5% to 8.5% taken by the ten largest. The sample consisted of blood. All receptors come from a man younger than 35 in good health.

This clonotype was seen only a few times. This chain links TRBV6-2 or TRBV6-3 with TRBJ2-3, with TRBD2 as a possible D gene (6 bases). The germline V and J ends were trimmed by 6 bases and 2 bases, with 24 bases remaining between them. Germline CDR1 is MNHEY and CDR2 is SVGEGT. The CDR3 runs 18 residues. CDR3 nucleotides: TGTGCCAGCAGCCGCCGGGCCGCCCCCATAGCGGACACAGATACGCAGTATTTT. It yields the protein CASSRRAAPIADTDTQYF.

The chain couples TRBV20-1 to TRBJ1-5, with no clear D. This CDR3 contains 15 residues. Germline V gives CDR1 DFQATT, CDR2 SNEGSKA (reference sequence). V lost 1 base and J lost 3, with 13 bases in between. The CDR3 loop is CSARGDRSYNQPQHF. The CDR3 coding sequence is TGCAGTGCTAGAGGGGATAGATCTTACAATCAGCCCCAGCATTTT.

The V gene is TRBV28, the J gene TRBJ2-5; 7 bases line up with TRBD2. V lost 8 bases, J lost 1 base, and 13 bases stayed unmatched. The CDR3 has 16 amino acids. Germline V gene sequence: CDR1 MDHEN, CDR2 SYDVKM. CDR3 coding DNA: TGTGCCAGCCGCTCCCCAGCAGCGGGGACCCAAGAGACCCAGTACTTC. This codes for CASRSPAAGTQETQYF.

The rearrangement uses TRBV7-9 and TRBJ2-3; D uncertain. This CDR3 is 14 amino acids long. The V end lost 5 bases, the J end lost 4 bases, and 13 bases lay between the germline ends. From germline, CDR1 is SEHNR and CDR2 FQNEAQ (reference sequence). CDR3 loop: CASSAREIADTQYF. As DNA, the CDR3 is TGTGCCAGCAGCGCACGTGAGATCGCAGATACGCAGTATTTT.

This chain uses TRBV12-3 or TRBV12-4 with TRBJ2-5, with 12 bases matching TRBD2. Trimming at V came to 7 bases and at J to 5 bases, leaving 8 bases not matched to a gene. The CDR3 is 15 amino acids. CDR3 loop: CASTLLAGGDETQYF. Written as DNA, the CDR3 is TGTGCCAGCACCCTACTAGCGGGGGGTGATGAGACCCAGTACTTC.

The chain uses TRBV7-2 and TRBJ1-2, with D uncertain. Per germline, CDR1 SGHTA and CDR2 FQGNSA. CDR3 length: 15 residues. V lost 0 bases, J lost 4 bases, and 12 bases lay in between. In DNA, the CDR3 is TGTGCCAGCAGCTTAGCCGCGGACGGTTCCTATGGCTACACCTTC. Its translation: CASSLAADGSYGYTF.

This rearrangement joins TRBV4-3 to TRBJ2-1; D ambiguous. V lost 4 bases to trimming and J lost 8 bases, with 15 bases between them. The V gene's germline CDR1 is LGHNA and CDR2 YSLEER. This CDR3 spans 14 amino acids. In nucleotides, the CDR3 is TGCGCCAGCAGCCGAGGATCCTTCGGGTATGAGCAGTTCTTC. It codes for CASSRGSFGYEQFF.

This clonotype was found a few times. The CDR3 loop reads CVQGLAKNIQYF. The CDR3 DNA follows: TGCGTCCAGGGGTTAGCCAAAAACATTCAGTACTTC. J is TRBJ2-4 and V is TRBV4-1, with D possibly being TRBD1 (6 bases). The CDR3 contains 12 residues. Germline-derived CDR1 and CDR2 are MGHRA and YSYEKL.

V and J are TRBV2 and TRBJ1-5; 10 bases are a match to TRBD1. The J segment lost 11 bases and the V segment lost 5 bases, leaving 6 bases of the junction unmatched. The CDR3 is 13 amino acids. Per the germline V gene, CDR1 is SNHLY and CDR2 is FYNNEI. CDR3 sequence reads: CASSPGTGVTQHF. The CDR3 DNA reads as TGTGCCAGCAGTCCTGGGACAGGGGTGACCCAGCATTTT. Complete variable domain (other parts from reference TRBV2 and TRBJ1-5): EPEVTQTPSHQVTQMGQEVILRCVPISNHLYFYWYRQILGQKVEFLVSFYNNEISEKSEIFDDQFSVERPDGSNFTLKIRSTKLEDSAMYFCASSPGTGVTQHFGDGTRLSIL.

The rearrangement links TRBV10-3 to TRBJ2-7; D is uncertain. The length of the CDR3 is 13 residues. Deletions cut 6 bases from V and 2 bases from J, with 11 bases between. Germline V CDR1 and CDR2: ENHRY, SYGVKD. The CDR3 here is CAISPPDTYEQYF. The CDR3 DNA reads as TGTGCCATCAGCCCCCCAGACACCTACGAGCAGTACTTC.

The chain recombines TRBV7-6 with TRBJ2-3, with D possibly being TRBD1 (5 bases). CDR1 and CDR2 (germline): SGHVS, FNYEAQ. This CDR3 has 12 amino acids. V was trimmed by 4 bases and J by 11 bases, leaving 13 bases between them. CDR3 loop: CASSSAGNMQYF. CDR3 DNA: TGTGCCAGCAGCTCCGCAGGGAATATGCAGTATTTT.

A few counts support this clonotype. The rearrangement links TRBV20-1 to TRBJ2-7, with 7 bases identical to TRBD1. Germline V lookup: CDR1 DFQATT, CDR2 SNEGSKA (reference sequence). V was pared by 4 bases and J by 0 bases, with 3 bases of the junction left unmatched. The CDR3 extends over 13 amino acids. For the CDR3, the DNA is TGCAGTGCTAAGGGACAGTACTCCTACGAGCAGTACTTC. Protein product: CSAKGQYSYEQYF.

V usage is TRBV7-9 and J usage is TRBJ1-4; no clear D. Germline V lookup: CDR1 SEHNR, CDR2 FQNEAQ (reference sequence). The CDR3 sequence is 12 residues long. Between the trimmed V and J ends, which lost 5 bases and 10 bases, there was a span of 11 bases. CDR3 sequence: CASSPPEGKLFF. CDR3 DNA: TGTGCCAGCAGCCCCCCTGAGGGAAAACTGTTTTTT.

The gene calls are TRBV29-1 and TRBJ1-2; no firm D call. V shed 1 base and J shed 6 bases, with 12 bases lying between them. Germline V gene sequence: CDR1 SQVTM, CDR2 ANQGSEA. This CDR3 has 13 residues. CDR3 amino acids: CSVEGPGKDGYTF. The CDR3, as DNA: TGCAGCGTTGAAGGGCCCGGAAAAGATGGCTACACCTTC.

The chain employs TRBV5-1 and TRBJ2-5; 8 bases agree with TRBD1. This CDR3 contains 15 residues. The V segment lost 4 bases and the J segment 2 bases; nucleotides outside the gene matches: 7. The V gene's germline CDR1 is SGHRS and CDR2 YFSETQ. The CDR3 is CASSPGGTTQETQYF. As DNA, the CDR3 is TGCGCCAGCAGCCCAGGGGGCACTACGCAAGAGACCCAGTACTTC.

The DNA of the CDR3 is TGTGCCAGCAGTGAATTTGGCTTCAACTCTGGAAACACCATATATTTT. The encoded protein is CASSEFGFNSGNTIYF. This chain uses TRBV25-1 with TRBJ1-3; D call uncertain. Between the trimmed V and J ends, which lost 1 base and 0 bases, there was a span of 10 bases. The CDR3 covers 16 residues. CDR1 is MGHDK and CDR2 is SYGVNS in the germline V gene.